This T cell receptor beta chain was sequenced for a study of radiotherapy plus CTLA-4 blockade in lung cancer. At the level of the study: Among patients, around 19% showed objective responses, and about 31% had disease control. Study outcomes and limitations: TCR clones originating in tumors grew in number in blood after radiotherapy plus ipilimumab. How blood T cell clones changed early, along with interferon-beta, reportedly forecast response best.

Alongside CTLA-4 blockade with ipilimumab, patients with chemo-refractory metastatic non-small-cell lung cancer received focal radiation. Of note for this clone: Its antigen is not identified.

The data were produced by immunoSEQ multiplex PCR, yet TCRdb's version contains in-frame clones alone and is incomplete. The sample contains 81,000 or so clones, roughly 80% of which appear only once. The receptor's source is a human donor with non-small cell lung cancer who had stable disease on radiotherapy plus ipilimumab. Specimen: peripheral blood, collected from a patient treated with radiotherapy plus ipilimumab.

CDR3 DNA: TGTGCCAGCAGCTCGCTGGACAGGGAGAAAGCTTTCTTT. Its protein is CASSSLDREKAFF. The rearrangement links TRBV7-9 to TRBJ1-1; 8 bases are a match to TRBD1. The germline V gene encodes CDR1 SEHNR and CDR2 FQNEAQ (reference sequence). Losses at the gene ends were 4 bases for V and 9 bases for J; bases not matched to a gene: 7. The CDR3 consists of 13 residues.